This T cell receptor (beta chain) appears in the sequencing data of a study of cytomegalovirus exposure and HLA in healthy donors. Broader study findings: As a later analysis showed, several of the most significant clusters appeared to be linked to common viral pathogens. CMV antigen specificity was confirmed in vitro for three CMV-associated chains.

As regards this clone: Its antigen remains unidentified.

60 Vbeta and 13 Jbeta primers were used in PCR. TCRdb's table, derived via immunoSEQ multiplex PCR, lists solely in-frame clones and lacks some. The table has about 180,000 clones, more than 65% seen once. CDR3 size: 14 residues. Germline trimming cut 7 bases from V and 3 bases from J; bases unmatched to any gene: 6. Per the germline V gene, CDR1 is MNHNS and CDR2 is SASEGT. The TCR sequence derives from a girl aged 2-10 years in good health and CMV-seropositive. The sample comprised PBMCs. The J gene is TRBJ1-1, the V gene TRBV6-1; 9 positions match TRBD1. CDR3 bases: TGTGCCAGCACCTGGACAGGGGCCCACACTGAAGCTTTCTTT. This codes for CASTWTGAHTEAFF.